This entry is about one T cell receptor (beta chain). This sample was taken from a study of blood T cell repertoires in COVID-19. For the study at large: Samples of COVID-19 (acute and convalescent) were obtained from the United States, Italy and Spain. PBMCs, B-cell-depleted T cells, or T cells were the source of the cDNA or gDNA that made up the material.

Germline CDR1 reads KGHSH; CDR2 reads LQKENI. The length of the CDR3 is 16 residues. Trimming removed 0 bases from V and 9 bases from J; junction bases left unmatched: 6. Methods used by the authors: For nucleated cells, counts were estimated from reference gene primer amplification. TCRdb's copy holds only in-frame clones and misses some; the assay was immunoSEQ multiplex PCR. From that table come the V and J calls and clone size; the DNA was used to work out D and trimming. The table includes roughly 150,000 clones, 79% detected once. The Seattle site enrolled patients during active infection and followed them longitudinally.

This receptor was obtained from a woman aged 60-70 years with COVID-19, enrolled during active disease. The specimen sequenced was peripheral blood. The chain has TRBV18 and TRBJ2-1; 12 bases map to TRBD2. The CDR3 bases are TGTGCCAGCTCACCACCGTCTAGCGGGGGGGCCGGTGAGCAGTTCTTC. Translating it yields CASSPPSSGGAGEQFF.